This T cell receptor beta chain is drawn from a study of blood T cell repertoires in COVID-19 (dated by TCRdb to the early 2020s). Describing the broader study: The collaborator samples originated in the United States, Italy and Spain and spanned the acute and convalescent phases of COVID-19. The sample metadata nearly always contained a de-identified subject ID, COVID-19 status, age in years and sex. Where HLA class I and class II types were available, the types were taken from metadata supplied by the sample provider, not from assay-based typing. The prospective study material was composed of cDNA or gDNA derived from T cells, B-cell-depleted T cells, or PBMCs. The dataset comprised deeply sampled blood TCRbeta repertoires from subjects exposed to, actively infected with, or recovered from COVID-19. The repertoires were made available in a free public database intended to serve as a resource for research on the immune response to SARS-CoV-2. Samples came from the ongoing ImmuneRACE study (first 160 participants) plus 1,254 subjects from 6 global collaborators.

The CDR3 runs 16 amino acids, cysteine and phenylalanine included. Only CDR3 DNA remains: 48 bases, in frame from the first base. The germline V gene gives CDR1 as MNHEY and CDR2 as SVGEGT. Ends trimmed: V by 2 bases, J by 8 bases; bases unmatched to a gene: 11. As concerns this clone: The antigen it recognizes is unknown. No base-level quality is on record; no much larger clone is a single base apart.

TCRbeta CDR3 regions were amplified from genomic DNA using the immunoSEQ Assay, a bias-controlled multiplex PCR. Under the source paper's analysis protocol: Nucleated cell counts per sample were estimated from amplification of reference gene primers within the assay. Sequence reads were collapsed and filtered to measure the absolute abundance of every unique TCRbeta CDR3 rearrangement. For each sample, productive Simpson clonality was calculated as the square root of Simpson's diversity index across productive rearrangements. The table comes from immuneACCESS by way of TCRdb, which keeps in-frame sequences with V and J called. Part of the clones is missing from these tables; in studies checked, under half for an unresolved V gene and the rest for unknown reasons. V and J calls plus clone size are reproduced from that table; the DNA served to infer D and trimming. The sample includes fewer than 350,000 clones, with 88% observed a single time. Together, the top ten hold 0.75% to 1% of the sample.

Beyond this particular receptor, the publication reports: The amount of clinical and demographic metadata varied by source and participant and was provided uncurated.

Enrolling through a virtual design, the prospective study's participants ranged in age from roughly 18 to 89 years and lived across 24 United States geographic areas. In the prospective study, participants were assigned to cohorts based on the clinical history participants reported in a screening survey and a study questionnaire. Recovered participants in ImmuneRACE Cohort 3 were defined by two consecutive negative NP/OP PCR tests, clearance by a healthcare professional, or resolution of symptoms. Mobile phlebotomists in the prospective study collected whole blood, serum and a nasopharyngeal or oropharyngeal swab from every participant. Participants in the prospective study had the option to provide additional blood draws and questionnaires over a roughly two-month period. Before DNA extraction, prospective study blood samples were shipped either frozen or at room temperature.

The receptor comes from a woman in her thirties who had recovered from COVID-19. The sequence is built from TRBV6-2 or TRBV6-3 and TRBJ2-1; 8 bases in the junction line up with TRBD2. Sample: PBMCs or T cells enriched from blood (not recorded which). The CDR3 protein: CASSYPGGAGVDEQFF. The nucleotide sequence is TGTGCCAGCAGTTACCCGGGGGGGGCCGGAGTTGATGAGCAGTTCTTC.